This T cell receptor beta chain originates from a study of cytomegalovirus exposure and HLA in healthy donors. Overall study results and limits: For most TCR sequences rarity was the rule, although some public TCRs occurred in many donors. Only CMV serostatus was available as immune exposure information.

V gave up 3 bases and J gave up 7 bases, with 12 bases separating them. The CDR3 runs to 13 residues. Germline lookup yields CDR1 MGHRA and CDR2 YSYEKL. Use of 60 Vbeta and 13 Jbeta primers characterized the PCR. Original processing notes: About 88 million unique TCR beta chains, around 10 million of them shared, were counted by a later analysis. Assay used: immunoSEQ multiplex PCR; TCRdb lists only in-frame clones, some missing. The DNA was the basis for D and trimming; V, J and clone size are from that table. This table holds roughly 170,000 clones, roughly 82% found once. Details on this clone: Its cognate antigen is unknown.

Material: PBMCs. The rearrangement joins TRBV4-1 to TRBJ1-1, with D unresolved. This clonotype originated in a girl aged 2 to 10 in good health and CMV-seropositive. The DNA for the CDR3 is TGCGCCAGCAGCCATTATCGGCAGGTTGAAGCTTTCTTT. It translates to CASSHYRQVEAFF.